The T cell receptor beta chain under discussion was sequenced for a study of cytomegalovirus exposure and HLA in healthy donors. The germline CDR1 and CDR2 sequences are SGHRS and YFSETQ. This CDR3 is built from 14 residues. V lost 1 base to trimming and J lost 1 base, with 7 bases between them. Study-wide findings and caveats: In a later analysis, TCR association rates varied by HLA locus: DRB1 most, HLA-C fewest. Several of the most significant clusters appeared linked to common viral pathogens, based on a later analysis.

Primers: 60 Vbeta forward and 13 Jbeta reverse. The table came from immunoSEQ multiplex PCR; TCRdb's copy has only in-frame clones and leaves some out. In the table there are about 110,000 clones, around 75% of which are singletons. As to this clone: Its antigen is currently unknown.

Source material: PBMCs. This clonotype was sampled from a man in his forties or fifties in good health and CMV-seronegative. The chain has TRBV5-1 and TRBJ2-3; no clear D. The CDR3 DNA reads as TGCGCCAGCAGCTTGAATCAGGGCACAGATACGCAGTATTTT. This encodes CASSLNQGTDTQYF.